This T cell receptor beta chain stems from a study of OX40 agonist ivuxolimab in advanced cancers. Study as a whole: The dose-escalation cohort had hepatocellular carcinoma, melanoma, renal cell or head and neck cancer. Whole-study findings and limits: Some patients who did not respond also had low normalized T-cell clonal expansion.

On this clone itself: Its target is not known.

This CDR3 spans 15 amino acids. V gave up 4 bases and J gave up 5 bases; unmatched junction bases: 7. Germline CDR1 MNHNS, CDR2 SASEGT. Assay: immunoSEQ multiplex PCR; the TCRdb copy retains only in-frame clones and omits some. The data hold fewer than 85,000 clones, with approximately 93% observed a single time. Patients with a history of autoimmune disease or on systemic immunosuppression were excluded. Baseline, cycle 4 day 1, and cycle 7 day 1 were the blood sampling points. Sequencing was performed on CD4+ or CD8+ T cells sorted from blood, taken in a trial of the OX40 agonist ivuxolimab. This chain links TRBV6-1 with TRBJ2-2; 7 bases match TRBD2. The clonotype originates from an adult with an advanced solid tumor such as melanoma, head and neck, liver or kidney cancer. The DNA of the CDR3 is TGTGCCAGCAGTGCCCGGGGGGTATCAACCGGGGAGCTGTTTTTT. Translation gives CASSARGVSTGELFF.